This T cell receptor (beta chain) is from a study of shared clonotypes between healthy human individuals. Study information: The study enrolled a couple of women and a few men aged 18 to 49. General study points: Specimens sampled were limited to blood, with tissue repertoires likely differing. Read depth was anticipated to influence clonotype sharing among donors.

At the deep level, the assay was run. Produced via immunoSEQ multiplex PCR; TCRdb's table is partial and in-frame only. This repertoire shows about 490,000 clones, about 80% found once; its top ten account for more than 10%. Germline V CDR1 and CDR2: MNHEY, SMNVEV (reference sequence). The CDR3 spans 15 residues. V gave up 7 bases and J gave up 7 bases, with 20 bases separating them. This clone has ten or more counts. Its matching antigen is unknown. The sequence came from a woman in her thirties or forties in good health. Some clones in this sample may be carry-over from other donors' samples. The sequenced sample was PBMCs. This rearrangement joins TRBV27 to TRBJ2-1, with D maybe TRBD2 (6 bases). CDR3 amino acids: CASILSWRARNEQFF. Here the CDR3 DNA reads TGTGCCAGCATTCTTAGCTGGAGGGCCCGGAATGAGCAGTTCTTC.